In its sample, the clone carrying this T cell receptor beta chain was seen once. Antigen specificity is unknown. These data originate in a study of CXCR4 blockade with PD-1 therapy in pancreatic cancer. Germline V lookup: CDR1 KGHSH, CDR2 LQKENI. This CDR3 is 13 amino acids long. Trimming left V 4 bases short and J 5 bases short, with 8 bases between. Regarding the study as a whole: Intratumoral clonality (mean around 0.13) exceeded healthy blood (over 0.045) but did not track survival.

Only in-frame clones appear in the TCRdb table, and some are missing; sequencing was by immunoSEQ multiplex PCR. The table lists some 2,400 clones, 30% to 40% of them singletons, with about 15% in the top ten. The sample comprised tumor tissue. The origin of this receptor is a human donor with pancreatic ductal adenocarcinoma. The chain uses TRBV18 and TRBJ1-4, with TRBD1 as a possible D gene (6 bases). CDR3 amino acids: CASSRGANEKLFF. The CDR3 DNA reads TGTGCCAGCTCACGGGGGGCAAATGAAAAACTGTTTTTT. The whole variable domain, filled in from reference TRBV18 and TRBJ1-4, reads NAGVMQNPRHLVRRRGQEARLRCSPMKGHSHVYWYRQLPEEGLKFMVYLQKENIIDESGMPKERFSAEFPKEGPSILRIQQVVRGDSAAYFCASSRGANEKLFFGSGTQLSVL.